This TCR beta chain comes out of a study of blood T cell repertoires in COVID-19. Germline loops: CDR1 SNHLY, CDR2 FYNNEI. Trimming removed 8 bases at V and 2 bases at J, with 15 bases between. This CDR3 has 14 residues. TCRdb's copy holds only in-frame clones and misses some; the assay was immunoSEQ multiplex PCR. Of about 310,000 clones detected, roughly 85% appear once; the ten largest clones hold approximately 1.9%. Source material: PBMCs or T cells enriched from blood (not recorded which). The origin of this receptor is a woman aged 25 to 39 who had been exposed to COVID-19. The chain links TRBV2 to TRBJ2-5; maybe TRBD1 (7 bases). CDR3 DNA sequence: TGTGCCAGCGGGGAGGACAGGTATCAAGAGACCCAGTACTTC. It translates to CASGEDRYQETQYF.